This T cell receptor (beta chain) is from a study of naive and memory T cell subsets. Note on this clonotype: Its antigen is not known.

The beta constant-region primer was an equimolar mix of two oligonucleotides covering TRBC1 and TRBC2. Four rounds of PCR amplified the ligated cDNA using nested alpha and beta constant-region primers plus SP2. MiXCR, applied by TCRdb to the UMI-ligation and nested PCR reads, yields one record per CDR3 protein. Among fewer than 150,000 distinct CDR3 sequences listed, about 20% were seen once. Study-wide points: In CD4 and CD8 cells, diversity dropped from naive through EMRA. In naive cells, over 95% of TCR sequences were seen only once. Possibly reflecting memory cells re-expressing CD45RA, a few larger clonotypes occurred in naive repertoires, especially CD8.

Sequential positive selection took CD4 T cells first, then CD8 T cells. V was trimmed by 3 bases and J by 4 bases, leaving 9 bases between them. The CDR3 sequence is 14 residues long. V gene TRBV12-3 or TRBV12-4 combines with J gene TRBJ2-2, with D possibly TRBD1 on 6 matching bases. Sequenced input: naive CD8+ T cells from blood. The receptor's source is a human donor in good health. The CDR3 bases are TGTGCCAGCAGTTTCTACAGGGTCACCGGGGAGCTGTTTTTT. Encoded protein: CASSFYRVTGELFF.